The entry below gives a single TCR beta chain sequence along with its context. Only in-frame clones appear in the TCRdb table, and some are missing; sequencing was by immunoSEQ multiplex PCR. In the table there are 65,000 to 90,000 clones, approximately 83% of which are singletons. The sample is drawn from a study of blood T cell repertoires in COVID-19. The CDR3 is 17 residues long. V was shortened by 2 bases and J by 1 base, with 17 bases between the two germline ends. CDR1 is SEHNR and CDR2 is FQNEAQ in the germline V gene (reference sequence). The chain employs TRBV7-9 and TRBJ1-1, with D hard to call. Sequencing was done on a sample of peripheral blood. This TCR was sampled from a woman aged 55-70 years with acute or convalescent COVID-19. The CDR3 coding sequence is TGTGCCAGCAGCTTATGGATTCTGGGCATAAAGAACACTGAAGCTTTCTTT. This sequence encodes CASSLWILGIKNTEAFF.